Presented here are 32 T cell receptor beta chains from one specimen sequenced in a study of blood T cell repertoires in COVID-19. Repertoires were generated with immunoSEQ multiplex PCR, while TCRdb's copy carries only in-frame clones and drops some. The sample consists of under 350,000 clones, around 90% of them appearing once. The sample comprised peripheral blood. These TCRs come from a man aged 45-65 years with acute or convalescent COVID-19.

The J gene is TRBJ2-7, the V gene TRBV11-2, with TRBD1 identical over 7 bases. The germline CDR1 and CDR2 sequences are SGHAT and FQNNGV. J lost 3 bases, V lost 1 base, and 3 bases had no gene match. This CDR3 contains 14 residues. The CDR3 reads CASSLARQGYEQYF. CDR3 nucleotide sequence: TGTGCCAGCAGCTTAGCGCGACAGGGCTACGAGCAGTACTTC.

This chain links TRBV24-1 with TRBJ2-2, with a tentative D call TRBD2 (6 bases). The CDR3 contains 17 residues. Trimming removed 2 bases from V and 6 bases from J, with 18 bases in between. Germline CDR1 reads KGHDR; CDR2 reads SFDVKD. CDR3 amino acids: CATSDSHFLGGPGELFF. The CDR3 coding sequence is TGTGCCACCAGTGATTCCCATTTCTTGGGGGGACCCGGGGAGCTGTTTTTT.

The chain's CDR3 is CASSTPGRGHYGYTF. The CDR3 DNA sequence: TGTGCCAGTAGTACTCCCGGCAGGGGCCACTATGGCTACACCTTC. The chain joins TRBV19 to TRBJ1-2, with D possibly being TRBD1 (6 bases). V gave up 4 bases and J gave up 3 bases, with 15 bases separating them. Germline V gene data show CDR1 as LNHDA and CDR2 as SQIVND (reference sequence). The CDR3 length is 15 residues.

The chain carries TRBV2 and TRBJ1-1, with D possibly being TRBD1 (6 bases). This CDR3 spans 13 amino acids. Germline V gives CDR1 SNHLY, CDR2 FYNNEI. V lost 4 bases, J lost 2 bases, and 8 bases lay in between. The CDR3 here is CASSGDTNTEAFF. For the CDR3, the DNA is TGTGCCAGCAGTGGGGACACCAACACTGAAGCTTTCTTT.

The V and J genes are TRBV12-3 or TRBV12-4 and TRBJ1-5; D uncertain. CDR3 length: 13 amino acids. Deletions cut 6 bases from V and 0 bases from J, with 6 bases between. In nucleotides, the CDR3 is TGTGCCAGCAGCTTGTATAGCAATCAGCCCCAGCATTTT. Translating gives CASSLYSNQPQHF.

The rearrangement joins TRBV7-9 to TRBJ1-3, with D possibly being TRBD1 (6 bases). CDR3 length: 15 amino acids. CDR1 and CDR2 (germline): SEHNR, FQNEAQ (reference sequence). V was pared by 3 bases and J by 3 bases, with 12 bases between. Here the CDR3 reads CASSFGQQLGNTIYF. The CDR3 DNA sequence: TGTGCCAGCAGCTTCGGACAGCAACTTGGAAACACCATATATTTT.

The chain combines TRBV12-5 with TRBJ2-5; D possibly corresponds to TRBD1 (6 bases). Germline V gives CDR1 LGHNT, CDR2 FRNRAP. The CDR3 totals 15 residues. V was pared by 1 base and J by 3 bases, with 12 bases between. The CDR3 DNA sequence: TGTGCTAGTGGTTTGGCCGGCCGACAGGAAGAGACCCAGTACTTC. This gives the protein CASGLAGRQEETQYF.

V is TRBV18 and J is TRBJ2-7; D is possibly TRBD2 (6 bases). There are 16 residues in the CDR3. Trimming removed 4 bases from V and 5 bases from J, with 21 bases in between. In germline, CDR1 is KGHSH, CDR2 LQKENI. CDR3 DNA sequence: TGTGCCAGCTCACACCCTTTTTGGGGGAGGAATGACGAGCAGTACTTC. Its protein product is CASSHPFWGRNDEQYF.

The genes are TRBV2 and TRBJ1-5; D is possibly TRBD1 (5 bases). Looked up from germline, CDR1 is SNHLY and CDR2 is FYNNEI. The CDR3 has 14 residues. V was shortened by 4 bases and J by 5 bases, with 12 bases between the two germline ends. As DNA, the CDR3 is TGTGCCAGCAGTGTTGCTCAAGGGGATCAGCCCCAGCATTTT. As protein: CASSVAQGDQPQHF.

The chain is built from TRBV11-3 and TRBJ2-3, with D possibly matching TRBD2 (5 bases). The CDR3 consists of 15 residues. Germline lookup yields CDR1 SGHNT and CDR2 YENEEA. Trimming pared 1 base from V and 4 bases from J, leaving 12 bases between. The CDR3 protein is CASSLGGSGADTQYF. As DNA, the CDR3 is TGTGCCAGCAGCTTAGGAGGGTCGGGCGCAGATACGCAGTATTTT.

A note on this clone: At the DNA level, this CDR3 is encoded by other sequences in the same sample as well. The chain joins TRBV3-1 (or the pseudogene TRBV3-2) to TRBJ1-5; D unclear. The CDR3 has 14 residues. Per germline, CDR1 LGHDT and CDR2 YNNKEL (reference sequence). V lost 1 base and J 0 bases, leaving 4 bases between the germline ends. CDR3 sequence reads: CASSQVNSNQPQHF. The DNA of the CDR3 is TGTGCCAGCAGCCAAGTAAATAGCAATCAGCCCCAGCATTTT.

The chain recombines TRBV6-6 with TRBJ2-7; perhaps TRBD2 as D (7 bases). Germline V gene sequence: CDR1 MNHNY, CDR2 SVGAGI (reference sequence). This CDR3 has 15 residues. V lost 2 bases and J 0 bases, leaving 11 bases between the germline ends. The CDR3 is CASSYVGGHSYEQYF. The CDR3 nucleotides are TGTGCCAGCAGTTACGTGGGGGGGCACTCCTACGAGCAGTACTTC.

This clone was seen once. This chain joins TRBV19 and TRBJ1-6, with 7 bases lining up with TRBD1. J lost 6 bases, V lost 5 bases, and 7 bases had no gene match. Looked up from germline, CDR1 is LNHDA and CDR2 is SQIVND (reference sequence). The CDR3 runs to 15 residues. The CDR3 is CASSPWDSLNSPLHF. DNA for the CDR3: TGTGCCAGTAGTCCCTGGGACAGCCTTAATTCACCCCTCCACTTT. The whole variable domain, remainder taken from reference TRBV19 and TRBJ1-6, is DGGITQSPKYLFRKEGQNVTLSCEQNLNHDAMYWYRQDPGQGLRLIYYSQIVNDFQKGDIAEGYSVSREKKESFPLTVTSAQKNPTAFYLCASSPWDSLNSPLHFGNGTRLTVT.

The gene calls are TRBV5-1 and TRBJ1-2; D unresolved. The V and J ends lost 0 bases and 3 bases respectively, with 12 bases between them. The germline V gene encodes CDR1 SGHRS and CDR2 YFSETQ. The length of the CDR3 is 15 residues. The CDR3 region is CASSLGPQRDYGYTF. In DNA form, the CDR3 reads TGCGCCAGCAGCTTGGGACCACAGAGGGACTATGGCTACACCTTC.

The genes are TRBV12-3 or TRBV12-4 and TRBJ1-2; D ambiguous. The V and J ends lost 5 bases and 13 bases respectively, with 17 bases between them. The CDR3 consists of 12 residues. In DNA, the CDR3 is TGTGCCAGCAGTGAAACACCCTCGTGGCCCACCTTC. This gives the protein CASSETPSWPTF.

This clone was observed once. The rearrangement uses TRBV7-2 and TRBJ1-2; 8 bases line up with TRBD1. The CDR3 runs 15 residues. The germline gives CDR1 SGHTA, CDR2 FQGNSA. Unmatched junction bases numbered 6, after V lost 0 bases and J lost 6 bases. This CDR3 is CASSLAPGQADGYTF. CDR3 nucleotides: TGTGCCAGCAGCTTAGCCCCGGGACAGGCGGATGGCTACACCTTC. The full variable domain, with the rest looked up from reference TRBV7-2 and TRBJ1-2, is GAGVSQSPSNKVTEKGKDVELRCDPISGHTALYWYRQSLGQGLEFLIYFQGNSAPDKSGLPSDRFSAERTGGSVSTLTIQRTQQEDSAVYLCASSLAPGQADGYTFGSGTRLTVV.

The chain couples TRBV11-2 to TRBJ2-1; 8 nucleotides match TRBD2. Per the germline V gene, CDR1 is SGHAT and CDR2 is FQNNGV. The CDR3 runs 15 residues. V dropped 3 bases and J dropped 0; count of bases not matched to a gene: 1. CDR3 bases: TGTGCCAGCAGCTTCGGGGGGGTCTCCTACAATGAGCAGTTCTTC. It codes for CASSFGGVSYNEQFF.

The J gene is TRBJ1-1, the V gene TRBV5-6, with 7 positions matching TRBD1. The length of the CDR3 is 17 residues. After removal of 4 bases from V and 4 bases from J, the junction contained 16 bases not matched to a gene. CDR1 is SGHDT and CDR2 is YYEEEE in the germline V gene. The CDR3 protein is CASSLVGTVLGSTEAFF. CDR3 bases: TGTGCCAGCAGCCTTGTGGGGACAGTCCTAGGCAGCACTGAAGCTTTCTTT.

The chain recombines TRBV19 with TRBJ1-2, with D maybe TRBD1 (6 bases). The CDR3 runs 14 residues. V was trimmed by 5 bases and J by 5 bases, leaving 15 bases between them. CDR1 is LNHDA, CDR2 SQIVND, per germline (reference sequence). The CDR3, as DNA: TGTGCCAGTAGTGGGGAGAGGGGGTCATATGGCTACACCTTC. Its translation: CASSGERGSYGYTF.

The chain couples TRBV7-2 to TRBJ1-5; D not certain. The CDR3 is made up of 13 amino acids. Trimming pared 6 bases from V and 3 bases from J, leaving 9 bases between. Germline loops: CDR1 SGHTA, CDR2 FQGNSA. The CDR3 region has the DNA TGTGCCAGCAGGAGGGAACCCAATCAGCCCCAGCATTTT. Its protein product is CASRREPNQPQHF.

The chain carries TRBV7-2 and TRBJ1-2; D is unresolved. Trimming stripped 5 bases from V and 8 bases from J, with 9 bases between. The germline V gene encodes CDR1 SGHTA and CDR2 FQGNSA. The CDR3 has 11 residues. The CDR3 reads CASSNSGGYTF. For the CDR3, the DNA is TGTGCCAGCAGCAACAGCGGCGGCTACACCTTC.

This sequence joins TRBV6-5 and TRBJ2-3; maybe TRBD2 (6 bases). This CDR3 contains 14 residues. V lost 7 bases to trimming and J lost 5 bases, with 16 bases between them. Germline CDR1 reads MNHEY; CDR2 reads SVGAGI. The CDR3: CASTPGSGGDTQYF. The CDR3 coding sequence is TGTGCCAGCACCCCTGGTTCCGGGGGAGATACGCAGTATTTT.

This sequence joins TRBV5-1 and TRBJ1-1, with a weak D call TRBD1 (6 bases). V lost 2 bases and J lost 4, with 12 bases in between. Germline CDR1 is SGHRS and CDR2 is YFSETQ. The CDR3 covers 14 residues. CDR3 residues: CASSLRQVATEAFF. The CDR3 nucleotides read TGCGCCAGCAGCTTAAGACAGGTGGCCACTGAAGCTTTCTTT.

The rearrangement joins TRBV2 to TRBJ1-5; tentatively, D is TRBD1 (5 bases). The length of the CDR3 is 15 residues. V was shortened by 6 bases and J by 3 bases, with 15 bases between the two germline ends. Germline V gene sequence: CDR1 SNHLY, CDR2 FYNNEI. This CDR3 reads CASSRPTGPNQPQHF. Written as DNA, the CDR3 is TGTGCCAGCAGCCGTCCCACAGGCCCCAATCAGCCCCAGCATTTT.

The rearrangement uses TRBV2 and TRBJ2-5; the match to TRBD2 covers 9 bases. V shed 6 bases and J 0 bases; nucleotides not matched to a gene: 8. The length of the CDR3 is 16 residues. Germline-derived CDR1 and CDR2 are SNHLY and FYNNEI. The CDR3 region has the DNA TGTGCCAGCAGCCCCGGCGGGGGGGCTCACCAAGAGACCCAGTACTTC. It is translated as CASSPGGGAHQETQYF.

This chain links TRBV5-1 with TRBJ2-1, with a weak D call TRBD1 (6 bases). Germline CDR1 SGHRS, CDR2 YFSETQ. V was pared by 0 bases and J by 6 bases, with 10 bases between. This CDR3 spans 14 amino acids. In DNA form, the CDR3 reads TGCGCCAGCAGCTTGGTTCCAGGGGCCAATGAGCAGTTCTTC. This gives the protein CASSLVPGANEQFF.

The chain carries TRBV3-1 (or the pseudogene TRBV3-2) and TRBJ1-2; D may be TRBD1 (6 bases). In germline, CDR1 is LGHDT, CDR2 YNNKEL (reference sequence). The CDR3 runs 14 residues. Trimming removed 4 bases at V and 4 bases at J, with 13 bases between. In DNA form, the CDR3 reads TGTGCCAGCAGCCGGACAGTTAGGGTCTATGGCTACACCTTC. Translating gives CASSRTVRVYGYTF.

V usage is TRBV7-9 and J usage is TRBJ2-2; D remains ambiguous. Trimming removed 0 bases from V and 13 bases from J, with 9 bases in between. From germline, CDR1 is SEHNR and CDR2 FQNEAQ (reference sequence). The CDR3 totals 12 residues. The CDR3 bases are TGTGCCAGCAGCTTAGCCCCGAGTGGGCTGTTTTTT. Protein: CASSLAPSGLFF.

The chain recombines TRBV6-5 with TRBJ2-2; no reliable D call. Trimming shortened V by 6 bases and J by 4 bases, and 9 bases separated the two germline ends. The CDR3 runs 13 residues. From germline, CDR1 is MNHEY and CDR2 SVGAGI. CDR3 sequence reads: CASSSPPTGELFF. The CDR3 region has the DNA TGTGCCAGCAGCTCTCCCCCCACCGGGGAGCTGTTTTTT.

The chain uses TRBV11-3 and TRBJ2-2; maybe TRBD2 (6 bases). The CDR3 length is 15 residues. Germline CDR1 reads SGHNT; CDR2 reads YENEEA. Trimming left V 2 bases short and J 6 bases short, with 13 bases between. The CDR3 is CASSLSLGGAGELFF. The CDR3 bases are TGTGCCAGCAGCTTAAGCTTAGGCGGGGCCGGGGAGCTGTTTTTT.

This chain joins TRBV4-1 and TRBJ1-3, with a possible D match to TRBD1 (6 bases). Trimming removed 4 bases from V and 2 bases from J, with 12 bases in between. In germline, CDR1 is MGHRA, CDR2 YSYEKL. The CDR3 is 15 amino acids. The CDR3, as DNA: TGCGCCAGCAGCCTTGAAACAGGGACTGGAAACACCATATATTTT. Protein product: CASSLETGTGNTIYF.

The chain joins TRBV19 to TRBJ2-1; 9 nucleotides align to TRBD2. With 2 bases clipped from V and 7 bases from J, the junction kept 6 bases outside the gene matches. Germline CDR1 LNHDA, CDR2 SQIVND (reference sequence). The CDR3 spans 15 residues. The CDR3 region is CASSIWRGGRNEQFF. The CDR3 DNA is TGTGCCAGTAGTATATGGCGGGGGGGTCGGAATGAGCAGTTCTTC.